The clone carrying this T cell receptor (beta chain) was seen more than once but under ten times. Trimming stripped 5 bases from V and 8 bases from J, with 7 bases between. Looked up from germline, CDR1 is SGHDT and CDR2 is YYEEEE. The CDR3 runs to 11 residues. Measured with immunoSEQ multiplex PCR; TCRdb has only the in-frame clones, and not every one. This sample has roughly 20,000 clones, with 65% to 85% found just once. This specimen belongs to a study of OX40 agonist ivuxolimab in advanced cancers. Here the sequenced sample was CD4+ or CD8+ T cells sorted from blood, taken in a trial of the OX40 agonist ivuxolimab. This receptor was obtained from an adult with an advanced solid tumor such as melanoma, head and neck, liver or kidney cancer. The gene calls are TRBV5-6 and TRBJ1-4, with D unresolved. The CDR3 region has the DNA TGTGCCAGCAGTTACGGCGAAAAACTGTTTTTT. Translated: CASSYGEKLFF.